These 6 T cell receptor beta chains were all obtained from the same sample, sequenced in a study of cytomegalovirus exposure and HLA in healthy donors. Profiling relied on immunoSEQ multiplex PCR, and the TCRdb table lists in-frame clones only, not all of them. Among 150,000 to 200,000 clones listed, around 82% were seen once. Sequenced material: PBMCs. These receptors all stem from a man aged 25-45 years in good health and CMV-seropositive.

The rearrangement links TRBV6-5 to TRBJ2-7; 12 bases are a match to TRBD2. CDR1 is MNHEY and CDR2 is SVGAGI in the germline V gene. Trimming at V came to 2 bases and at J to 7 bases, leaving 9 bases not matched to a gene. CDR3 length: 16 residues. DNA for the CDR3: TGTGCCAGCAGTTACACTTTACTAGCGGGAGGACGGGAGCAGTACTTC. Its translation: CASSYTLLAGGREQYF.

Points on this clone: Other DNA sequences in the sample encode the same CDR3. The chain carries TRBV19 and TRBJ2-1, with a tentative D call TRBD1 (6 bases). V lost 3 bases and J 5 bases, leaving 8 bases between the germline ends. This CDR3 is 13 amino acids long. The germline V gene encodes CDR1 LNHDA and CDR2 SQIVND (reference sequence). The DNA for the CDR3 is TGTGCCAGTAGTATTGGACAGAACAATGAGCAGTTCTTC. It translates to CASSIGQNNEQFF.

This chain connects TRBV6-6 to TRBJ1-1; 9 bases agree with TRBD1. Germline loops: CDR1 MNHNY, CDR2 SVGAGI (reference sequence). This CDR3 is 15 amino acids long. Unmatched junction bases numbered 6, after V lost 2 bases and J lost 5 bases. The CDR3 loop reads CASSYLQGARTEAFF. For the CDR3, the DNA is TGTGCCAGCAGTTACCTACAGGGGGCGCGGACTGAAGCTTTCTTT.

This rearrangement joins TRBV28 to TRBJ2-5, with TRBD1 identical over 8 bases. This CDR3 is built from 14 residues. J lost 5 bases, V lost 6 bases, and 8 bases had no gene match. Germline CDR1 reads MDHEN; CDR2 reads SYDVKM. CDR3 sequence: CASRPQGVDETQYF. The CDR3 nucleotides are TGTGCCAGCAGACCACAGGGGGTAGATGAGACCCAGTACTTC.

The chain uses TRBV6-5 and TRBJ1-1; a possible D gene is TRBD1 (6 bases). Trimming stripped 5 bases from V and 7 bases from J, with 14 bases between. CDR1 is MNHEY, CDR2 SVGAGI, per germline. The CDR3 is 13 amino acids. CDR3 nucleotide sequence: TGTGCCAGCAGTATGGACAGCACGGGTGAAGCTTTCTTT. As protein: CASSMDSTGEAFF.

J is TRBJ2-7 and V is TRBV6-5, with D unclear. The germline CDR1 and CDR2 sequences are MNHEY and SVGAGI. V gave up 6 bases and J gave up 2 bases, with 17 bases separating them. The length of the CDR3 is 15 residues. The CDR3 loop reads CASSTSTTPPYEQYF. The CDR3 region has the DNA TGTGCCAGCAGCACGTCGACAACTCCCCCCTACGAGCAGTACTTC.